This T cell receptor (beta chain) came from a study of T cell responses to AZD1222 COVID-19 vaccine. Points from the study as a whole: Seropositivity was recorded at baseline in only 6 or 7 AZD1222 recipients. In all cases, repertoires were sampled only after the peak T cell response. Spike as a whole was targeted by vaccine-associated CD4 TCRs, dominant at 160-218 and 743-854.

Germline-derived CDR1 and CDR2 are LNHDA and SQIVND (reference sequence). Trimming stripped 5 bases from V and 6 bases from J, with 10 bases between. This CDR3 region has 12 residues. The table lists this clone with a count of one. Its antigen is currently unknown. TCRdb's copy holds only in-frame clones and misses some; the assay was immunoSEQ multiplex PCR. The sample consists of approximately 150,000 clones, 94% of them appearing once. The rearrangement links TRBV19 to TRBJ1-1, with D possibly matching TRBD1 (5 bases). The input for sequencing was peripheral blood, taken on day 0 of AZD1222 vaccination. The TCR sequence derives from an adult in good health. The CDR3 coding sequence is TGTGCCAGTAGTGGGGACGGTTCTGAAGCTTTCTTT. This sequence encodes CASSGDGSEAFF.